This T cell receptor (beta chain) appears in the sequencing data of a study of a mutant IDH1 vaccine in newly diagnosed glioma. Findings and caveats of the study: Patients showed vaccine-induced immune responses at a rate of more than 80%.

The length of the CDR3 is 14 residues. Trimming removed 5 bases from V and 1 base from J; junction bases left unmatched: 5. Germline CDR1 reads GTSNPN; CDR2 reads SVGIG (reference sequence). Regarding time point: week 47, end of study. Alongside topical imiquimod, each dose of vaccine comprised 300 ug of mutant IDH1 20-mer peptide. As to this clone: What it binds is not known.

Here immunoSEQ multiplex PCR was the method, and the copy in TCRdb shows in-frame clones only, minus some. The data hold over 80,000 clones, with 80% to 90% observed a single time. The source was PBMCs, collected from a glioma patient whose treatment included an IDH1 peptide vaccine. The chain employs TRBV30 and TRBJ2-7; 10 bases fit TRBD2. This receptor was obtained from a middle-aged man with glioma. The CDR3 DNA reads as TGTGCCTGGTTAACTAGCGGGAAGTCCTACGAGCAGTACTTC. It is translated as CAWLTSGKSYEQYF.